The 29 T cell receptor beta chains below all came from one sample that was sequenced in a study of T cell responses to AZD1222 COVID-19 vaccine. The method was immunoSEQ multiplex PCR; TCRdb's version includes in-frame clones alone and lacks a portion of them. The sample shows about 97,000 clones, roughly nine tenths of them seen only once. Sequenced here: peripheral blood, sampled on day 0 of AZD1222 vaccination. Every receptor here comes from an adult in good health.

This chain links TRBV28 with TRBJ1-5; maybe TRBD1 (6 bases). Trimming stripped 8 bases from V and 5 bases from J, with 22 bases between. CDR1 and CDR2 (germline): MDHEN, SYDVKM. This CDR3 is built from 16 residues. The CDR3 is CASVLGGIESYQPQHF. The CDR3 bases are TGTGCCAGCGTACTAGGGGGGATAGAATCTTATCAGCCCCAGCATTTT.

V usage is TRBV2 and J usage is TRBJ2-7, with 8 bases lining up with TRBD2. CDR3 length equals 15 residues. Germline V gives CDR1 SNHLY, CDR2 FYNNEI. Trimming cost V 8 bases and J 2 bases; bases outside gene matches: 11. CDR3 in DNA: TGTGCCAGCTTCCTGAGCGGGAGCGCCACCTACGAGCAGTACTTC. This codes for CASFLSGSATYEQYF.

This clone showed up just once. CDR3 nucleotides: TGTGCCAGCAGCCAACGGATAGCCGGAGATACGCAGTATTTT. Protein sequence: CASSQRIAGDTQYF. The gene calls are TRBV3-1 (or the pseudogene TRBV3-2) and TRBJ2-3; D not certain. Trimming stripped 2 bases from V and 5 bases from J, with 11 bases between. Germline V gene data show CDR1 as LGHDT and CDR2 as YNNKEL (reference sequence). The CDR3 runs to 14 residues.

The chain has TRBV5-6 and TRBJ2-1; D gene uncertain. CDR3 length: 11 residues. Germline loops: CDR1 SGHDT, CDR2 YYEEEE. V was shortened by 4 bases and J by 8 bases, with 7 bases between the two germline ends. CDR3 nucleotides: TGTGCCAGCAGCGTTAGGGATGAGCAGTTCTTC. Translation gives CASSVRDEQFF.

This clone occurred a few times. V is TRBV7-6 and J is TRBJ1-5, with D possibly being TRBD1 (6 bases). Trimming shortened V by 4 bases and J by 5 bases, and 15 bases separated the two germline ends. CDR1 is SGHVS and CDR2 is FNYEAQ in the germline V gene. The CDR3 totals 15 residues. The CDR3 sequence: CASSSQQGRDQPQHF. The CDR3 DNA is TGTGCCAGCAGCTCACAACAGGGCCGGGATCAGCCCCAGCATTTT.

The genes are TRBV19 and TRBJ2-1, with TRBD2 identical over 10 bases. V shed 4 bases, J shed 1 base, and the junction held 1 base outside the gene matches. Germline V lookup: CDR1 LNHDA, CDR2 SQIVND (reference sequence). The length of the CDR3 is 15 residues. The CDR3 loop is CASSTLAGSYNEQFF. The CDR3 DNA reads TGTGCCAGTAGTACACTAGCGGGATCCTACAATGAGCAGTTCTTC.

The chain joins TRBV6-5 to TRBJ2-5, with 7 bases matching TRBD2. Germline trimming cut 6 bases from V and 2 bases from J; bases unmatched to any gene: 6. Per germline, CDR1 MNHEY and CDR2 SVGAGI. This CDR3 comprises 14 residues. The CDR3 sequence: CASSKQAGQETQYF. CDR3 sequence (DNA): TGTGCCAGCAGCAAACAAGCGGGGCAAGAGACCCAGTACTTC.

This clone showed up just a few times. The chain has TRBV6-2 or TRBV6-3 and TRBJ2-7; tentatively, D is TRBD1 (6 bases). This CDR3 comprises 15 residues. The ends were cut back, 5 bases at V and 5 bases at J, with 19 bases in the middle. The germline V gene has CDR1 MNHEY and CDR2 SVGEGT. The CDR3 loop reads CASSETVDSFHEQYF. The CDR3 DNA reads TGTGCCAGCAGTGAGACCGTGGACAGCTTTCACGAGCAGTACTTC.

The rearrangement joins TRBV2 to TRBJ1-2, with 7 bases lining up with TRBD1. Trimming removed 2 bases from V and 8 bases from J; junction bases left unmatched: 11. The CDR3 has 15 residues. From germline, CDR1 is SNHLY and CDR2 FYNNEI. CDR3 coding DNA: TGTGCCAGCAGTGAACGCGGCCTTACAGGGGTCGGCTACACCTTC. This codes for CASSERGLTGVGYTF.

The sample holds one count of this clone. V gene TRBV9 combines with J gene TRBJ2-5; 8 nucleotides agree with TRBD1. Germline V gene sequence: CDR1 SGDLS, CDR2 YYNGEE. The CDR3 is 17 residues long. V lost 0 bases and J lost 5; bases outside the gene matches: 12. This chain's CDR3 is CASSVGIGQGARETQYF. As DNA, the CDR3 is TGTGCCAGCAGCGTAGGGATAGGCCAGGGGGCACGGGAGACCCAGTACTTC.

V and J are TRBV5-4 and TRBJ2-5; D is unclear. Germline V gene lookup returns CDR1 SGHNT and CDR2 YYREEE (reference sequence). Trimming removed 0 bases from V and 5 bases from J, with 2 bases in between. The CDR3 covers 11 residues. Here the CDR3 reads CASSLEETQYF. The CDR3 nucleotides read TGTGCCAGCAGCTTGGAGGAGACCCAGTACTTC.

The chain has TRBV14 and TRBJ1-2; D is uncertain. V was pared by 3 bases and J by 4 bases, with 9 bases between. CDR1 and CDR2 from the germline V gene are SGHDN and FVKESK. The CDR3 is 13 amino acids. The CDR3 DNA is TGTGCCAGCAGCCACGGACGGATCTATGGCTACACCTTC. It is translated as CASSHGRIYGYTF.

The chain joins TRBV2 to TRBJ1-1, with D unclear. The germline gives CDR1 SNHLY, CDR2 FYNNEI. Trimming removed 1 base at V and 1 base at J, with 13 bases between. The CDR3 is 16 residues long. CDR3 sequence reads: CASSEVPGTQNTEAFF. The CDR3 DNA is TGTGCCAGCAGTGAAGTTCCGGGCACACAGAACACTGAAGCTTTCTTT.

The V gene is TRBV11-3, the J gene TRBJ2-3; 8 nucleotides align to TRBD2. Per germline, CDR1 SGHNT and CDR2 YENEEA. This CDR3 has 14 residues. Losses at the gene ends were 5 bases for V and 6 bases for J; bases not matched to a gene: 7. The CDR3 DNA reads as TGTGCCAGCAGCAATAGCGGGACTCGGGATACGCAGTATTTT. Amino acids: CASSNSGTRDTQYF. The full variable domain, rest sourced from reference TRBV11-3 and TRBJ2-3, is EAGVVQSPRYKIIEKKQPVAFWCNPISGHNTLYWYLQNLGQGPELLIRYENEEAVDDSQLPKDRFSAERLKGVDSTLKIQPAELGDSAVYLCASSNSGTRDTQYFGPGTRLTVL.

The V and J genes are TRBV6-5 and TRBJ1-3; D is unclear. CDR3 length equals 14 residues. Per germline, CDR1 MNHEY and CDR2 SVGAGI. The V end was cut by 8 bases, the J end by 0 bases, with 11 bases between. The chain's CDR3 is CASGLIGSGNTIYF. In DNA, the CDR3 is TGTGCCAGCGGGTTAATTGGCTCTGGAAACACCATATATTTT.

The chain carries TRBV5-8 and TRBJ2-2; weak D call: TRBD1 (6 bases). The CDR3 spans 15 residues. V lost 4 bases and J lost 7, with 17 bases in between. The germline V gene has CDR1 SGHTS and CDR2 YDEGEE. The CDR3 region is CASSPQGRQDGELFF. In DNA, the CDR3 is TGTGCCAGCAGCCCTCAGGGGAGACAGGACGGGGAGCTGTTTTTT.

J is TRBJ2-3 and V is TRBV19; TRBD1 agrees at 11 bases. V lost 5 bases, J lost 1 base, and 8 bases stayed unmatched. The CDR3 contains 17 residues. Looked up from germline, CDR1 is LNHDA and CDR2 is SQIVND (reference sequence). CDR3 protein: CASSPRTGGAGTDTQYF. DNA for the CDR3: TGTGCCAGTAGTCCACGGACAGGGGGCGCCGGCACAGATACGCAGTATTTT. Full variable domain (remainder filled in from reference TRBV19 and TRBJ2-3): DGGITQSPKYLFRKEGQNVTLSCEQNLNHDAMYWYRQDPGQGLRLIYYSQIVNDFQKGDIAEGYSVSREKKESFPLTVTSAQKNPTAFYLCASSPRTGGAGTDTQYFGPGTRLTVL.

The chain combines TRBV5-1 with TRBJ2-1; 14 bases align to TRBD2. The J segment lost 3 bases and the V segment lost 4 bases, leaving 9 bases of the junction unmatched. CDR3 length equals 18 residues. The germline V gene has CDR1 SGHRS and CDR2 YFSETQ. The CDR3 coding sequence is TGCGCCAGCAGCGCCGGGACTAGCGGGGGCCACCACTACAATGAGCAGTTCTTC. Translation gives CASSAGTSGGHHYNEQFF.

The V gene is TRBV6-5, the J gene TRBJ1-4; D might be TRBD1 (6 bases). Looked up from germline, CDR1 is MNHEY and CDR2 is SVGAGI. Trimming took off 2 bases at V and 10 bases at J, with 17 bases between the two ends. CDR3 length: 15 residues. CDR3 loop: CASSYGGGAFSKLFF. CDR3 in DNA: TGTGCCAGCAGTTACGGGGGGGGCGCGTTCTCAAAACTGTTTTTT.

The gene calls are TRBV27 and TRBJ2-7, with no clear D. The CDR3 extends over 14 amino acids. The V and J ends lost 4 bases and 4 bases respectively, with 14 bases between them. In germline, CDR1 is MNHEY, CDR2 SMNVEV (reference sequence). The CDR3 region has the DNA TGTGCCAGCAGTTCGAAGGCCGCTGGATACGAGCAGTACTTC. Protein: CASSSKAAGYEQYF.

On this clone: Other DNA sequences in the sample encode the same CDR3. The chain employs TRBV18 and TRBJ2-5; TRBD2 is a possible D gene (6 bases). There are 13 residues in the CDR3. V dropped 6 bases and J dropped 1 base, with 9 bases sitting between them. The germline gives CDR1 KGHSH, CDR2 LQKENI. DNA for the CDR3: TGTGCCAGCTCTCCGGGACTCCAAGAGACCCAGTACTTC. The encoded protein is CASSPGLQETQYF.

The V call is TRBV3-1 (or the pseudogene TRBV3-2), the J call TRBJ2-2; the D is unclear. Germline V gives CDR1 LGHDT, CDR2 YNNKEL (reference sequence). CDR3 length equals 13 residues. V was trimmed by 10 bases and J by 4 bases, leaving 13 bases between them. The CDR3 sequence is CAIRESVTGELFF. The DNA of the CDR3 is TGTGCCATCCGCGAGAGCGTCACCGGGGAGCTGTTTTTT.

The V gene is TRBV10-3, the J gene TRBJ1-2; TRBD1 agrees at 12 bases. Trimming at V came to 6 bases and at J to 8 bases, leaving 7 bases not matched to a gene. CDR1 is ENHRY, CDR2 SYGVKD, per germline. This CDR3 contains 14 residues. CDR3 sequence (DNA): TGTGCCATCAGACCGGGACAGGGGGCGCCCGGCTACACCTTC. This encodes CAIRPGQGAPGYTF.

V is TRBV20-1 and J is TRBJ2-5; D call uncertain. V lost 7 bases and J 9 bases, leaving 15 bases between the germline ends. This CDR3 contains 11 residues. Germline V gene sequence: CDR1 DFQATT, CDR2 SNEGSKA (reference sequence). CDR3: CSVLLRSAQYF. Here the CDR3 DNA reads TGCAGTGTGCTGCTAAGGAGTGCCCAGTACTTC.

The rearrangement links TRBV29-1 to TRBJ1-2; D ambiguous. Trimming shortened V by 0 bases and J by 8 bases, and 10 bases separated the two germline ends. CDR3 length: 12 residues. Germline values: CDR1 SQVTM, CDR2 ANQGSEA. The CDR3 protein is CSVEESQAGYTF. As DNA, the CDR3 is TGCAGCGTTGAAGAGTCACAAGCGGGCTACACCTTC.

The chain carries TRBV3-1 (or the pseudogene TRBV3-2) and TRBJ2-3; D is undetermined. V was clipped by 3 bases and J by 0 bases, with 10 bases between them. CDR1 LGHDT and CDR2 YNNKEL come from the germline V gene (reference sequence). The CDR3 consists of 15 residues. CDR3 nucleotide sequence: TGTGCCAGCAGCCATCCATCTAGGAGCACAGATACGCAGTATTTT. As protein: CASSHPSRSTDTQYF.

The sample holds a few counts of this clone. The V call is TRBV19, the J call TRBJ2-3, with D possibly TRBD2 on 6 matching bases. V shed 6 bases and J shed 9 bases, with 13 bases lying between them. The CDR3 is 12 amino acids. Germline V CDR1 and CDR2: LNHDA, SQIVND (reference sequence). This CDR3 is CASSPSAGTQYF. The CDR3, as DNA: TGTGCCAGTAGCCCATCGGCGGGGACGCAGTATTTT.

The CDR3 loop reads CASSIDLSGWNGNQPQHF. Here the CDR3 DNA reads TGTGCCAGTAGTATAGATCTATCAGGGTGGAATGGTAATCAGCCCCAGCATTTT. The chain has TRBV19 and TRBJ1-5; D might be TRBD1 (5 bases). Germline V gene sequence: CDR1 LNHDA, CDR2 SQIVND (reference sequence). The V gene lost 0 bases and the J gene lost 4 bases, with 19 bases spanning the gap. This CDR3 has 18 amino acids.

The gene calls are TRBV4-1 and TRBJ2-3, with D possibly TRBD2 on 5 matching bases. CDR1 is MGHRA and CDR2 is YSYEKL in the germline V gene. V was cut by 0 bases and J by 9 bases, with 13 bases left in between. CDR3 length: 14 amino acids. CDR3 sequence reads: CASSQDSTSGTQYF. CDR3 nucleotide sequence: TGCGCCAGCAGCCAAGATAGCACATCGGGGACGCAGTATTTT.